The 14 T cell receptor beta chains listed next were all sequenced from one sample in a study of technical replicates of blood from several donors. Clones were read by immunoSEQ multiplex PCR, and TCRdb kept only the in-frame ones, dropping some. Of around 80,000 clones listed, around 94% were seen once; the top ten hold 0.38%. Material for sequencing was T cells isolated from PBMCs. The origin of the receptors is a human donor in good health.

This clone was found a few times. The rearrangement uses TRBV14 and TRBJ1-1; D is uncertain. Germline V CDR1 and CDR2: SGHDN, FVKESK. The CDR3 is made up of 12 amino acids. V lost 9 bases and J lost 5, with 13 bases in between. This chain's CDR3 is CARAPRPTEAFF. In DNA, the CDR3 is TGTGCCAGGGCACCGAGGCCAACTGAAGCTTTCTTT.

The gene calls are TRBV10-2 and TRBJ2-7; 15 bases agree with TRBD2. V lost 4 bases, J lost 4 bases, and 11 bases stayed unmatched. This CDR3 comprises 18 residues. Germline CDR1 is WSHSY and CDR2 is SAAADI. The CDR3 protein is CASSGEFPGTSGRYEQYF. The CDR3 nucleotides are TGCGCCAGCAGTGGTGAATTTCCTGGGACTAGCGGGAGGTACGAGCAGTACTTC.

V is TRBV7-3 and J is TRBJ1-2; 9 nucleotides match TRBD1. The V gene's germline CDR1 is SGHTA and CDR2 FQGTGA. V trimming: 3 bases; J trimming: 6 bases; junction bases outside the gene matches: 2. The CDR3 extends over 13 amino acids. CDR3: CASSLGTGNGYTF. CDR3 sequence (DNA): TGTGCCAGCAGCTTGGGGACAGGGAATGGCTACACCTTC.

J is TRBJ1-2 and V is TRBV19; 7 bases fit TRBD1. The trim removed 6 bases at V and 4 bases at J, leaving 14 bases unmatched. The CDR3 is 16 amino acids. Germline V gene sequence: CDR1 LNHDA, CDR2 SQIVND (reference sequence). CDR3 DNA: TGTGCCAGTAGACACCGGGACACAGGGGACCTCTATGGCTACACCTTC. Its protein product is CASRHRDTGDLYGYTF.

The count of this clone is one. The chain recombines TRBV10-3 with TRBJ2-7, with 8 bases fitting TRBD2. The V segment lost 10 bases and the J segment 0 bases; nucleotides outside the gene matches: 8. Germline V gene sequence: CDR1 ENHRY, CDR2 SYGVKD. CDR3 length equals 14 residues. The CDR3 loop reads CATSEREFSYEQYF. The CDR3 region has the DNA TGTGCCACGTCGGAGCGGGAGTTCTCCTACGAGCAGTACTTC.

V gene TRBV25-1 combines with J gene TRBJ1-1, with 7 bases lining up with TRBD1. V was clipped by 6 bases and J by 2 bases; unmatched bases: 6. The germline V gene encodes CDR1 MGHDK and CDR2 SYGVNS. The CDR3 is 14 residues long. This CDR3 is CASRAQGENTEAFF. The DNA for the CDR3 is TGTGCCAGCAGGGCCCAGGGGGAAAACACTGAAGCTTTCTTT. Together with reference TRBV25-1 and TRBJ1-1, the CDR3 gives the full variable domain: EADIYQTPRYLVIGTGKKITLECSQTMGHDKMYWYQQDPGMELHLIHYSYGVNSTEKGDLSSESTVSRIRTEHFPLTLESARPSHTSQYLCASRAQGENTEAFFGQGTRLTVV.

The V call is TRBV28, the J call TRBJ1-1, with D uncertain. V was cut by 3 bases and J by 5 bases, with 10 bases left in between. This CDR3 spans 13 amino acids. Germline V lookup: CDR1 MDHEN, CDR2 SYDVKM. The CDR3 protein is CASSFQVTTEAFF. CDR3 DNA: TGTGCCAGCAGTTTCCAGGTAACGACTGAAGCTTTCTTT.

This chain connects TRBV28 to TRBJ2-5; the D gene is possibly TRBD2 (5 bases). This CDR3 is built from 14 residues. CDR1 is MDHEN and CDR2 is SYDVKM in the germline V gene. Between the trimmed V and J ends, which lost 3 bases and 4 bases, there was a span of 12 bases. CDR3 loop: CASSFPGKGETQYF. DNA for the CDR3: TGTGCCAGCAGTTTCCCCGGGAAAGGAGAGACCCAGTACTTC.

The genes are TRBV19 and TRBJ2-7, with 8 bases matching TRBD2. Losses at the gene ends were 10 bases for V and 2 bases for J; bases not matched to a gene: 7. The germline gives CDR1 LNHDA, CDR2 SQIVND (reference sequence). CDR3 length equals 13 residues. CDR3 loop: CATYSGNTYEQYF. DNA of the CDR3: TGTGCCACCTATAGCGGGAACACCTACGAGCAGTACTTC.

The V and J genes are TRBV11-3 and TRBJ2-5, with 8 bases lining up with TRBD1. Trimming took 2 bases from V and 1 from J; bases not matched to a gene: 9. The germline V gene has CDR1 SGHNT and CDR2 YENEEA. This CDR3 has 17 residues. CDR3 sequence: CASSLFAIDRGQETQYF. As DNA, the CDR3 is TGTGCCAGCAGCTTATTTGCGATTGACAGGGGCCAAGAGACCCAGTACTTC.

The chain is built from TRBV13 and TRBJ1-4; no clear D. CDR3 length: 13 amino acids. Trimming took off 8 bases at V and 4 bases at J, with 11 bases between the two ends. Germline assignment: CDR1 PRHDT and CDR2 FYEKMQ (reference sequence). The CDR3 here is CASRPVGNEKLFF. The DNA of the CDR3 is TGTGCCAGCCGCCCGGTCGGTAATGAAAAACTGTTTTTT.

The chain couples TRBV9 to TRBJ1-1; D is perhaps TRBD1 (6 bases). CDR1 is SGDLS, CDR2 YYNGEE, per germline. The CDR3 length is 16 residues. Trimming stripped 3 bases from V and 0 bases from J, with 15 bases between. The CDR3 DNA reads TGTGCCAGCAGCGAACTTACTTGGGACATGAACACTGAAGCTTTCTTT. This gives the protein CASSELTWDMNTEAFF.

This rearrangement joins TRBV2 to TRBJ1-4; D call uncertain. The length of the CDR3 is 12 residues. V lost 2 bases to trimming and J lost 8 bases, with 6 bases between them. Per the germline V gene, CDR1 is SNHLY and CDR2 is FYNNEI. The CDR3 sequence is CASSEHIEKLFF. CDR3 nucleotides: TGTGCCAGCAGTGAACACATAGAAAAACTGTTTTTT.

V and J are TRBV7-3 and TRBJ2-2; 14 bases align to TRBD2. This CDR3 comprises 17 residues. Germline V gene sequence: CDR1 SGHTA, CDR2 FQGTGA. V trimming: 3 bases; J trimming: 1 base; junction bases outside the gene matches: 1. CDR3: CASSLGLAGVNTGELFF. In DNA, the CDR3 is TGTGCCAGCAGCTTGGGACTAGCGGGAGTGAACACCGGGGAGCTGTTTTTT.